This TCR beta chain was retrieved from a study of blood T cell repertoires in COVID-19. About the research overall: Sites in the United States, Italy and Spain provided acute and convalescent COVID-19 samples. The analysed material was cDNA or gDNA that came from T cells, B-cell-depleted T cells, or PBMCs.

Sequencing used immunoSEQ multiplex PCR; TCRdb keeps in-frame clones, though not all of them. The table has 190,000 or so clones, 70% to 90% seen once. Germline V gives CDR1 LGHNA, CDR2 YNFKEQ. The CDR3 totals 17 residues. Trimming at V came to 0 bases and at J to 0 bases, leaving 8 bases not matched to a gene. The TCR comes from a man aged 40-49 years with active or convalescent COVID-19. The chain joins TRBV4-2 to TRBJ2-7, with 7 bases matching TRBD1. Material: peripheral blood. This CDR3 is CASSQDLQGVSSYEQYF. Written as DNA, the CDR3 is TGTGCCAGCAGCCAAGATCTCCAGGGGGTTAGCTCCTACGAGCAGTACTTC.